This section outlines one TCR beta chain sequence together with its context. No antigen is known for it. The data were obtained in a study of type 1 regulatory T cells. In the study overall: An in vitro protocol generated T-allo10, a Tr1-enriched, alloantigen-specific CD4 T cell product. Study-wide points: Type 1 regulatory T cells had a more restricted TCR repertoire than non-type 1 regulatory T cells.

TCRdb called the reads again in MiXCR, with one record for every CDR3 protein. Of about 60,000 distinct CDR3 sequences listed, 45% to 50% are singletons. The CDR3 runs to 13 residues. The V and J ends lost 0 bases and 4 bases respectively, with 9 bases between them. The V gene's germline CDR1 is DFQATT and CDR2 SNEGSKA (reference sequence). The clonotype comes from a human donor in good health. The V and J genes are TRBV20-1 and TRBJ2-5, with D possibly being TRBD1 (5 bases). Material for sequencing was cultured non-Tr1 T cells, either the whole culture or a sorted T cell fraction (not recorded which). CDR3 in DNA: TGCAGTGCTAGAGAGGATAGGGGAGAGACCCAGTACTTC. It specifies CSAREDRGETQYF.